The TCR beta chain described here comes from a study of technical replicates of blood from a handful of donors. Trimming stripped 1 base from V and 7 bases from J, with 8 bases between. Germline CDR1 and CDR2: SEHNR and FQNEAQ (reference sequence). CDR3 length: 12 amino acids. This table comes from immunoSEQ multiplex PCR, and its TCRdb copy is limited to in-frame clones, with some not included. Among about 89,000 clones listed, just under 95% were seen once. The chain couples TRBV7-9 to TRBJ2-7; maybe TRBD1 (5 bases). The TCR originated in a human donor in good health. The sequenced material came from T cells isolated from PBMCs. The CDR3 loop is CASSLEQDEQYF. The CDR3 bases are TGTGCCAGCAGCTTAGAACAGGATGAGCAGTACTTC.